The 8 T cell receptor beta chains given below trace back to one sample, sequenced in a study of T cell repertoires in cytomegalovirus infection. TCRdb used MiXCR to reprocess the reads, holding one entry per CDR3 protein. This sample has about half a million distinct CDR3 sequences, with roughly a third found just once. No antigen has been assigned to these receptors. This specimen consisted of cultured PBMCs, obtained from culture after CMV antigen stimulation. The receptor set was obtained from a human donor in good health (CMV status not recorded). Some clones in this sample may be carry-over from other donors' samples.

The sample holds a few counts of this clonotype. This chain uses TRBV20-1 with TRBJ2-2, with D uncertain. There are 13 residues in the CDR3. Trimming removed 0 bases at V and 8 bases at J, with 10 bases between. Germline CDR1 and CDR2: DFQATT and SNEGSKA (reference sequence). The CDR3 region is CSARDPGSGELFF. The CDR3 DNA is TGCAGTGCTAGAGATCCCGGTTCGGGGGAGCTGTTTTTT.

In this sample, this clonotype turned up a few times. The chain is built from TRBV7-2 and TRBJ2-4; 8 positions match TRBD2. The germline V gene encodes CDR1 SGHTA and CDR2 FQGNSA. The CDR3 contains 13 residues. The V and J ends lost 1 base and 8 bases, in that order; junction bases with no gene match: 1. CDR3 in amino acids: CASSLGRGDIQYF. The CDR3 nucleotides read TGTGCCAGCAGCTTAGGGCGGGGGGACATTCAGTACTTC.

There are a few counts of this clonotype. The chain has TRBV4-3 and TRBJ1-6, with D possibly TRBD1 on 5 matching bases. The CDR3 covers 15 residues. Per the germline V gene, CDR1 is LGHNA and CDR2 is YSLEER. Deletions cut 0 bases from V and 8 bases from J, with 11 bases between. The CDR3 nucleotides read TGCGCCAGCAGCCAAGATTGGGGCGGGGATTCACCCCTCCACTTT. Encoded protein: CASSQDWGGDSPLHF.

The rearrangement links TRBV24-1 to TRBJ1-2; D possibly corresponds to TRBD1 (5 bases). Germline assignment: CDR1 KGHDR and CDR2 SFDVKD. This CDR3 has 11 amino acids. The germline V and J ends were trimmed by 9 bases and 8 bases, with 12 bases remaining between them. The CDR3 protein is CATAGWGGYTF. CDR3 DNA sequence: TGTGCCACCGCAGGGTGGGGCGGCTACACCTTC.

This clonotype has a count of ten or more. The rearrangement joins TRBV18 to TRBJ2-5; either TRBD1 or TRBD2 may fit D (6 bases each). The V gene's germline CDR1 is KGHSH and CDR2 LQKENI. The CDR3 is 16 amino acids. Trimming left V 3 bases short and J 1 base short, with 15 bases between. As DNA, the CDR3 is TGTGCCAGCTCACCCCCCGGGGGCAGAACCCAAGAGACCCAGTACTTC. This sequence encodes CASSPPGGRTQETQYF.

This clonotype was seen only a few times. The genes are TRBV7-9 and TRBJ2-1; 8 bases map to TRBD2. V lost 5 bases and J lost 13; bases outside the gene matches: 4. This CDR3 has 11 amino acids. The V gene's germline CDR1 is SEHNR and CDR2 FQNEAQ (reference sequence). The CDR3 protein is CASSVLAGQFF. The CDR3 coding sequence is TGTGCCAGCAGCGTCCTAGCGGGTCAGTTCTTC.

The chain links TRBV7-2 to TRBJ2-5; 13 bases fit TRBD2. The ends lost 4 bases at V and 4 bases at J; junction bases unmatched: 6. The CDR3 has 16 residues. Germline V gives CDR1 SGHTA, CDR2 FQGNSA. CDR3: CASSSLLAGGRETQYF. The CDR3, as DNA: TGTGCCAGCAGCTCCCTACTAGCGGGAGGGAGAGAGACCCAGTACTTC.

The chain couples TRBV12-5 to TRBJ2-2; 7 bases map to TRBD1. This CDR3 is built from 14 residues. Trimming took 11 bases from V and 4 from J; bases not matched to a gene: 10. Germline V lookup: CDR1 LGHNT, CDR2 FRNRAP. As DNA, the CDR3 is TGTGCTGGCTACCGGGACAGCCGCACCGGGGAGCTGTTTTTT. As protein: CAGYRDSRTGELFF.